The clone carrying this TCR beta chain was seen once. Antigen specificity is unknown. The sample originates from a study of T cell responses to AZD1222 COVID-19 vaccine. Study-wide findings and caveats: Targeting of unmutated variant regions was reportedly seen in nearly half of spike-specific TCRs. Donors in the cohort were predominantly white British and more often female, and clonal diversity was possibly underestimated. Only six or seven AZD1222 recipients tested seropositive at baseline.

The repertoire was sequenced with immunoSEQ multiplex PCR; TCRdb's copy has only in-frame clones and lacks some. Among over 30,000 clones, 88% were seen once, and the ten largest hold approximately 26%. V was clipped by 3 bases and J by 1 base, with 15 bases between them. Germline CDR1 is LGHDT and CDR2 is YNNKEL (reference sequence). The CDR3 sequence is 16 residues long. The material sequenced was peripheral blood, taken 28 days after the second dose of the MenACWY control vaccine. This TCR was sampled from an adult who received the MenACWY meningococcal vaccine as a control. The chain couples TRBV3-1 (or the pseudogene TRBV3-2) to TRBJ2-5; D not resolved. The CDR3 protein is CASSQNMAYLQETQYF. In DNA form, the CDR3 reads TGTGCCAGCAGCCAGAACATGGCGTACCTCCAAGAGACCCAGTACTTC.